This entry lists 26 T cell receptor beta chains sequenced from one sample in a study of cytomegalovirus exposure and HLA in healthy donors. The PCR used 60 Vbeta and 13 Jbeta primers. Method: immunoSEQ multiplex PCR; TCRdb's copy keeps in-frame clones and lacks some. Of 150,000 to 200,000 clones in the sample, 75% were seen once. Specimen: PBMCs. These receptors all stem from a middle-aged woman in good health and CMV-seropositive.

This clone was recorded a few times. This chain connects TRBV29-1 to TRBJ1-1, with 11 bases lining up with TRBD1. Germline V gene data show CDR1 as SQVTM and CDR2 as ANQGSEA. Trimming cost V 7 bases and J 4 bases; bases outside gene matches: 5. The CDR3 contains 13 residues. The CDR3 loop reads CSGGQGAITEAFF. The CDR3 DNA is TGCAGCGGCGGACAGGGGGCAATCACTGAAGCTTTCTTT.

The CDR3 coding sequence is TGTGCCAGCAGTTTTGGCAGTGCAGCTTTCTTT. This codes for CASSFGSAAFF. The J gene is TRBJ1-1, the V gene TRBV28, with D unresolved. Trimming removed 3 bases from V and 10 bases from J, with 9 bases in between. CDR1 is MDHEN, CDR2 SYDVKM, per germline. The CDR3 totals 11 residues. The variable domain in full, with the rest retrieved from reference TRBV28 and TRBJ1-1, is DVKVTQSSRYLVKRTGEKVFLECVQDMDHENMFWYRQDPGLGLRLIYFSYDVKMKEKGDIPEGYSVSREKKERFSLILESASTNQTSMYLCASSFGSAAFFGQGTRLTVV.

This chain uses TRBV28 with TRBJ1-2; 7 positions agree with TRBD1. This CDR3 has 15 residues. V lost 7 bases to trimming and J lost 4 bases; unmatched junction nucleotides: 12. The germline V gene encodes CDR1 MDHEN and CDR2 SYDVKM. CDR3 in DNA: TGTGCCAGCACCGTGATCCCACCAGGGGGCTATGGCTACACCTTC. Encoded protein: CASTVIPPGGYGYTF.

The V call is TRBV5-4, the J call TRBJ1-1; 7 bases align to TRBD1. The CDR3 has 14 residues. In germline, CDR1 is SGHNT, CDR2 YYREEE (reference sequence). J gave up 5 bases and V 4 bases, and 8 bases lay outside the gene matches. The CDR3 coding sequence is TGTGCCAGCAGCGCCAGGGGGGCGCTGACTGAAGCTTTCTTT. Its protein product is CASSARGALTEAFF.

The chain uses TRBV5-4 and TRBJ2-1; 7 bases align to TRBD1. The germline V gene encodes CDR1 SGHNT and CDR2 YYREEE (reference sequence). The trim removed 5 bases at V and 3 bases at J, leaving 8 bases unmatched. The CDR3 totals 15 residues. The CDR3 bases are TGTGCCAGCAGTAGAGACAGGGCCAACTACAATGAGCAGTTCTTC. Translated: CASSRDRANYNEQFF.

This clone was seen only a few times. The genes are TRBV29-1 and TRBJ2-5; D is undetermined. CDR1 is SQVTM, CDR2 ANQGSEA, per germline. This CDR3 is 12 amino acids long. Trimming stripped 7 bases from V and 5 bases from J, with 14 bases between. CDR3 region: CSGVGPLETQYF. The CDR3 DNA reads TGCAGCGGCGTCGGTCCTTTGGAGACCCAGTACTTC.

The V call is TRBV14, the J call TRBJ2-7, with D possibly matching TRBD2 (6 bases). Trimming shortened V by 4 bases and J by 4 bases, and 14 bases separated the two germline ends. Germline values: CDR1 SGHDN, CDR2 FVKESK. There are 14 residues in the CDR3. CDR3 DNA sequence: TGTGCCAGCAGCCTCGGGACTGGAGCTTACGAGCAGTACTTC. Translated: CASSLGTGAYEQYF.

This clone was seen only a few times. The CDR3 here is CASSRPPGWGNEKLFF. CDR3 coding DNA: TGTGCCAGTAGTAGGCCCCCAGGGTGGGGTAATGAAAAACTGTTTTTT. This sequence joins TRBV19 and TRBJ1-4, with D possibly being TRBD1 (5 bases). CDR1 is LNHDA and CDR2 is SQIVND in the germline V gene (reference sequence). The CDR3 totals 16 residues. The ends were cut back, 4 bases at V and 4 bases at J, with 16 bases in the middle.

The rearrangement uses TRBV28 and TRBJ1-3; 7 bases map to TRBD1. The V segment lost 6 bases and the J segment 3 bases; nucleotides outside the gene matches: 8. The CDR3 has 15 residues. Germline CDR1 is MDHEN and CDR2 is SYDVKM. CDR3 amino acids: CASRRDRGFGNTIYF. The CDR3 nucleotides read TGTGCCAGCAGGCGGGACAGAGGATTTGGAAACACCATATATTTT.

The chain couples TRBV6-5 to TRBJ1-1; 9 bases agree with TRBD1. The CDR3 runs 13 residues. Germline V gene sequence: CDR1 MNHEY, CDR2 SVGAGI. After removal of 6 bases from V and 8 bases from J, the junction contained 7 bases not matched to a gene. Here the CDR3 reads CASSPSGTGEAFF. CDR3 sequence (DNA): TGTGCCAGCAGCCCCTCCGGGACAGGGGAAGCTTTCTTT.

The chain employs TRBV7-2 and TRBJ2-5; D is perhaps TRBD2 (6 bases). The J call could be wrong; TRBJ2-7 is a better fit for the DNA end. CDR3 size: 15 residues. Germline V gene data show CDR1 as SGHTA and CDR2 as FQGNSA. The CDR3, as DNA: TGTGCCAGCAGCTTAGTAGGAGGGCAGTCTCGCGAGCAGTACTTC. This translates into CASSLVGGQSREQYF.

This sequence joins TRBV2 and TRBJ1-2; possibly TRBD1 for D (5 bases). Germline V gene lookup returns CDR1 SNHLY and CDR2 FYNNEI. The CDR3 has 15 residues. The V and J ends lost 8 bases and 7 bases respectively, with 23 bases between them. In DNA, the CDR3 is TGTGCCAGCCCCCTGACCGGACATGCTGACGGTGGCTACACCTTC. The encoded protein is CASPLTGHADGGYTF.

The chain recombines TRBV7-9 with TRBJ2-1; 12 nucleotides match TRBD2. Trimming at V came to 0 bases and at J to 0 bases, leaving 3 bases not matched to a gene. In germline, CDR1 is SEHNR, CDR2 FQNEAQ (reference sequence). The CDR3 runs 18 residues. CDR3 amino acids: CASSLASTSGSSYNEQFF. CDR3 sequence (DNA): TGTGCCAGCAGCTTAGCTTCGACTAGCGGGAGCTCCTACAATGAGCAGTTCTTC.

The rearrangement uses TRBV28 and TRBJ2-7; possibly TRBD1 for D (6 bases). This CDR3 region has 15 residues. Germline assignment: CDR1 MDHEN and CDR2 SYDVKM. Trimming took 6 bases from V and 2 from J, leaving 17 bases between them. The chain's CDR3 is CASSRSRDTTYEQYF. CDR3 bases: TGTGCCAGCAGCCGTTCCCGGGACACCACCTACGAGCAGTACTTC.

DNA of the CDR3: TGTGCCAGTAGCGAGACAGGGGGCGCAAATGGCTACACCTTC. Translated: CASSETGGANGYTF. The chain combines TRBV19 with TRBJ1-2; 10 bases are a match to TRBD1. The V and J ends lost 6 bases and 6 bases, in that order; junction bases with no gene match: 7. Germline CDR1 reads LNHDA; CDR2 reads SQIVND (reference sequence). This CDR3 comprises 14 residues.

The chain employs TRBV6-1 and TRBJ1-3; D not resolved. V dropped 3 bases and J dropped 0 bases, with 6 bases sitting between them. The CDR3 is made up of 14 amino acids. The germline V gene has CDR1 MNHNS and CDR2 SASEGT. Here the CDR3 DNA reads TGTGCCAGCAGTGACGGTAGCTCTGGAAACACCATATATTTT. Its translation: CASSDGSSGNTIYF.

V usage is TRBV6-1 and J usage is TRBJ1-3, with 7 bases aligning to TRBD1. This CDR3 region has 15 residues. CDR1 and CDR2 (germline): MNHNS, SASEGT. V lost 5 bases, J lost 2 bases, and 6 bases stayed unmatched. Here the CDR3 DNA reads TGTGCCAGCAGTACCGACAGGGTACCTGGAAACACCATATATTTT. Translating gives CASSTDRVPGNTIYF.

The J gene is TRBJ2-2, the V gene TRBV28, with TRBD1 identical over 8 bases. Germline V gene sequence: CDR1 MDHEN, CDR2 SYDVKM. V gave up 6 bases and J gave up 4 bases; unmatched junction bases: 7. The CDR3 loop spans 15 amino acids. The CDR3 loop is CASSRRDRFTGELFF. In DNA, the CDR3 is TGTGCCAGCAGCCGCCGGGACAGGTTCACCGGGGAGCTGTTTTTT. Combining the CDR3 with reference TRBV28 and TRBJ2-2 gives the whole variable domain DVKVTQSSRYLVKRTGEKVFLECVQDMDHENMFWYRQDPGLGLRLIYFSYDVKMKEKGDIPEGYSVSREKKERFSLILESASTNQTSMYLCASSRRDRFTGELFFGEGSRLTVL.

The CDR3, as DNA: TGTGCCAGCAGTTTCCAGGCGCAGGATACGCAGTATTTT. It encodes CASSFQAQDTQYF. The chain joins TRBV28 to TRBJ2-3; D remains ambiguous. This CDR3 comprises 13 residues. The germline V gene has CDR1 MDHEN and CDR2 SYDVKM. V was trimmed by 3 bases and J by 6 bases, leaving 10 bases between them.

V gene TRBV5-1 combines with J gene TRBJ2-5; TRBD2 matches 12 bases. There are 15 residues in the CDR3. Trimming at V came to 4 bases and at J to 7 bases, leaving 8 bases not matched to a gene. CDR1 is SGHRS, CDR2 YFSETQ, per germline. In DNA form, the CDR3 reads TGCGCCAGCAGCCGCGGACTAGCGGGGCCAGGGACCCAGTACTTC. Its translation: CASSRGLAGPGTQYF.

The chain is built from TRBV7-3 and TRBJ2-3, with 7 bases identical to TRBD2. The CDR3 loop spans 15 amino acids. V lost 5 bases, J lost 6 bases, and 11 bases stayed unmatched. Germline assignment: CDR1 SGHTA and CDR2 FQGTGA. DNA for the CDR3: TGTGCCAGCAGCCTCGACGGGAGGATGCTGGATACGCAGTATTTT. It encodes CASSLDGRMLDTQYF. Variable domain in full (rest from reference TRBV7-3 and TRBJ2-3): GAGVSQTPSNKVTEKGKYVELRCDPISGHTALYWYRQSLGQGPEFLIYFQGTGAADDSGLPNDRFFAVRPEGSVSTLKIQRTERGDSAVYLCASSLDGRMLDTQYFGPGTRLTVL.

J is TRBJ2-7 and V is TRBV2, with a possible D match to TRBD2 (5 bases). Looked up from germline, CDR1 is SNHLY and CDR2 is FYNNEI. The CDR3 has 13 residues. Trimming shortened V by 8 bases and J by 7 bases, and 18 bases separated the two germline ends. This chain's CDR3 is CASAGQATGEQYF. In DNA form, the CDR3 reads TGTGCCAGCGCCGGGCAAGCTACGGGGGAGCAGTACTTC. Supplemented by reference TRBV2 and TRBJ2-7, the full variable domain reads EPEVTQTPSHQVTQMGQEVILRCVPISNHLYFYWYRQILGQKVEFLVSFYNNEISEKSEIFDDQFSVERPDGSNFTLKIRSTKLEDSAMYFCASAGQATGEQYFGPGTRLTVT.

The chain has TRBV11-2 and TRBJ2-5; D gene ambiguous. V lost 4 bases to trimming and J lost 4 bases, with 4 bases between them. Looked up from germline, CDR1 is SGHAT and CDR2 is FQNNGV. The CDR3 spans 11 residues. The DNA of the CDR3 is TGTGCCAGCAGCTCGGGAGAGACCCAGTACTTC. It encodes CASSSGETQYF.

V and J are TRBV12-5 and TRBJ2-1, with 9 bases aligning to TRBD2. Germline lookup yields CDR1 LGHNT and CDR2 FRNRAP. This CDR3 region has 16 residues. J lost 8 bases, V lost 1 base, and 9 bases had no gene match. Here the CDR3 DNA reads TGTGCTAGTGGTTTGGCCAGGATAGCGGGGGTCCATGAGCAGTTCTTC. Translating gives CASGLARIAGVHEQFF.

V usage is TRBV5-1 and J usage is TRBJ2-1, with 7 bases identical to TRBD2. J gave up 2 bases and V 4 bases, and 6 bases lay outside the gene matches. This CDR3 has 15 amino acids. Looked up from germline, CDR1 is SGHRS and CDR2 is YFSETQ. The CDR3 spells CASSRAGTTYNEQFF. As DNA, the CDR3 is TGCGCCAGCAGCCGAGCGGGAACTACCTACAATGAGCAGTTCTTC.

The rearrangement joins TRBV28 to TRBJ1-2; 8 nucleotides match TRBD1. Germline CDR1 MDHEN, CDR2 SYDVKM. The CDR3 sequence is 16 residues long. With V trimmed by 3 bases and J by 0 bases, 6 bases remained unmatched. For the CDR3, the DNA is TGTGCCAGCAGTTTGTGGACAGGGAGTACTAACTATGGCTACACCTTC. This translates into CASSLWTGSTNYGYTF.